These T cell receptor beta chains were read from a single sample in a study of beta chain features in type 1 diabetes. TCRdb's table, derived via immunoSEQ multiplex PCR, lists solely in-frame clones and lacks some. The repertoire has more than 300,000 clones, approximately 8% of them found once; the top ten carry approximately 0.44%. The sequencing sample was made of central memory CD4+ T cells from blood. The receptors here all came from a woman younger than 35 in good health. Both conserved end residues are part of each CDR3. A D gene is named only where the DNA matches it firmly. Some rows mark clone size as missing; the rest say once, few, many or name a class of expanded clone.

J: TRBJ1-3; D: NA; size: NA; V: TRBV25-1; CDR3: CASQGMGGNTIYF; DNA: TGTGCCAGCCAAGGGATGGGGGGAAACACCATATATTTT
J: TRBJ2-3; D: TRBD2; size: NA; V: TRBV28; CDR3: CASSLLLAGSDTQYF; DNA: TGTGCCAGCAGTTTACTCCTAGCGGGATCAGATACGCAGTATTTT
J: TRBJ2-2; D: NA; size: many; V: TRBV2; CDR3: CASSEGLFAGELFF; DNA: TGTGCCAGCAGTGAAGGACTCTTTGCCGGGGAGCTGTTTTTT
J: TRBJ1-3; D: NA; size: NA; V: TRBV10-3; CDR3: CAINRGGPSGNTIYF; DNA: TGTGCCATCAATCGGGGAGGACCCTCTGGAAACACCATATATTTT
J: TRBJ2-3; D: NA; size: few; V: TRBV7-2; CDR3: CASSRPPRTDTQYF; DNA: TGTGCCAGCAGCCGACCCCCCCGCACAGATACGCAGTATTTT
J: TRBJ1-2; D: NA; size: NA; V: TRBV28; CDR3: CAGHSDNYGYTF; DNA: TGTGCCGGGCACAGCGATAACTATGGCTACACCTTC
J: TRBJ1-4; D: NA; size: NA; V: TRBV19; CDR3: CASSTGRINEKLFF; DNA: TGTGCCAGTAGCACGGGACGGATCAATGAAAAACTGTTTTTT
J: TRBJ1-1; D: NA; size: many; V: TRBV5-1; CDR3: CASSPSTVNTEAFF; DNA: TGCGCCAGCAGCCCTTCAACAGTCAACACTGAAGCTTTCTTT
J: TRBJ2-1; D: TRBD2; size: NA; V: TRBV19; CDR3: CASRYSGRSYNEQFF; DNA: TGTGCCAGTAGGTATAGCGGGAGGTCCTACAATGAGCAGTTCTTC
J: TRBJ1-5; D: NA; size: NA; V: TRBV19; CDR3: CASSIGRSRGNQPQHF; DNA: TGTGCCAGTAGTATAGGTCGCAGCAGGGGCAATCAGCCCCAGCATTTT
J: TRBJ2-5; D: TRBD2; size: NA; V: TRBV25-1; CDR3: CASSDRAGVGGTQYF; DNA: TGTGCCAGCAGTGATCGAGCGGGAGTGGGGGGGACCCAGTACTTC
J: TRBJ2-5; D: NA; size: NA; V: TRBV4-2; CDR3: CASSQAGAAGDGETQYF; DNA: TGTGCCAGCAGCCAAGCAGGGGCGGCGGGAGACGGAGAGACCCAGTACTTC
J: TRBJ2-7; D: TRBD1; size: few; V: TRBV7-8; CDR3: CASSSGTGSGEQYF; DNA: TGTGCCAGCAGCTCGGGGACAGGGTCAGGGGAGCAGTACTTC
J: TRBJ2-2; D: NA; size: many; V: TRBV19; CDR3: CASSIGGELFF; DNA: TGTGCCAGTAGTATTGGGGGGGAGCTGTTTTTT
J: TRBJ2-1; D: TRBD2; size: NA; V: TRBV5-1; CDR3: CASSLVPSGTYNEQFF; DNA: TGCGCCAGCAGCCTGGTCCCTAGCGGCACCTACAATGAGCAGTTCTTC
J: TRBJ1-2; D: NA; size: few; V: TRBV15; CDR3: CATSRDRAGDYGYTF; DNA: TGTGCCACCAGCAGAGATAGGGCGGGAGACTATGGCTACACCTTC
J: TRBJ2-5; D: NA; size: few; V: TRBV5-1; CDR3: CASSSQETQYF; DNA: TGCGCCAGCAGCTCCCAAGAGACCCAGTACTTC
J: TRBJ2-3; D: NA; size: few; V: TRBV5-1; CDR3: CASSLGALVIQDTQYF; DNA: TGCGCCAGCAGCTTGGGAGCTCTCGTGATACAAGATACGCAGTATTTT
J: TRBJ2-1; D: NA; size: many; V: TRBV7-2; CDR3: CASRPGSSYNEQFF; DNA: TGTGCCTCCAGACCGGGGTCCTCCTACAATGAGCAGTTCTTC
J: TRBJ2-7; D: NA; size: few; V: TRBV4-1; CDR3: CASSKWGTHEQYF; DNA: TGCGCCAGCAGCAAGTGGGGCACCCACGAGCAGTACTTC
J: TRBJ2-7; D: NA; size: NA; V: TRBV12-5; CDR3: CASARDTTYEQYF; DNA: TGTGCTAGTGCCCGGGACACCACCTACGAGCAGTACTTC
J: TRBJ2-5; D: NA; size: NA; V: TRBV25-1; CDR3: CASSEPVGYETQYF; DNA: TGTGCCAGCAGTGAACCCGTAGGATATGAGACCCAGTACTTC
J: TRBJ1-4; D: NA; size: many; V: TRBV11-1; CDR3: CASSPDVGKLFF; DNA: TGTGCCAGCAGCCCCGACGTCGGAAAACTGTTTTTT
J: TRBJ1-1; D: NA; size: few; V: TRBV18; CDR3: CASSPNDYGLGAFF; DNA: TGTGCCAGCTCACCTAACGACTACGGGTTAGGAGCTTTCTTT
J: TRBJ2-1; D: NA; size: few; V: TRBV7-3; CDR3: CASSLKAGTYNEQFF; DNA: TGTGCCAGCAGCTTAAAGGCCGGGACCTACAATGAGCAGTTCTTC
J: TRBJ2-3; D: NA; size: few; V: TRBV6-1; CDR3: CASGLARTDTQYF; DNA: TGTGCCAGCGGGCTAGCCCGCACAGATACGCAGTATTTT
J: TRBJ1-4; D: TRBD1; size: few; V: TRBV7-2; CDR3: CASSLQGAFNEKLFF; DNA: TGTGCCAGCAGCTTACAGGGGGCTTTCAATGAAAAACTGTTTTTT
J: TRBJ2-1; D: NA; size: NA; V: TRBV4-2; CDR3: CASSPDLGAGSLYEQFF; DNA: TGTGCCAGCAGCCCTGACTTGGGCGCGGGAAGTTTGTATGAGCAGTTCTTC
J: TRBJ2-1; D: NA; size: NA; V: TRBV10-3; CDR3: CAIRDPVAHNEQFF; DNA: TGTGCCATCAGGGACCCGGTTGCCCACAATGAGCAGTTCTTC
J: TRBJ2-6; D: NA; size: NA; V: TRBV15; CDR3: CATSREWGAGANVLTF; DNA: TGTGCCACCAGCAGAGAGTGGGGGGCTGGGGCCAACGTCCTGACTTTC
J: TRBJ2-5; D: NA; size: NA; V: TRBV7-9; CDR3: CASSQNVGETQYF; DNA: TGTGCCAGCAGCCAAAACGTCGGAGAGACCCAGTACTTC
J: TRBJ1-2; D: NA; size: NA; V: TRBV6-5; CDR3: CASSYSWAEGGYTF; DNA: TGTGCCAGCAGTTACTCGTGGGCAGAGGGTGGCTACACCTTC
J: TRBJ2-1; D: TRBD2; size: many; V: TRBV2; CDR3: CASSALAVYNEQFF; DNA: TGTGCCAGCAGTGCGCTAGCGGTATACAATGAGCAGTTCTTC
J: TRBJ2-2; D: NA; size: NA; V: TRBV9; CDR3: CASSPQGNPNTGELFF; DNA: TGTGCCAGCAGCCCCCAGGGTAACCCGAACACCGGGGAGCTGTTTTTT
J: TRBJ2-1; D: NA; size: NA; V: TRBV27; CDR3: CASRLGRSSYNEQFF; DNA: TGTGCCAGCAGACTGGGACGGAGCTCCTACAATGAGCAGTTCTTC
J: TRBJ2-6; D: TRBD1; size: NA; V: TRBV19; CDR3: CASSTITGGSGANVLTF; DNA: TGTGCCAGTAGTACCATCACAGGGGGCTCTGGGGCCAACGTCCTGACTTTC
J: TRBJ2-2; D: NA; size: NA; V: TRBV11-3; CDR3: CASSPRHGELFF; DNA: TGTGCCAGCAGCCCCCGCCATGGGGAGCTGTTTTTT
J: TRBJ2-1; D: NA; size: NA; V: TRBV14; CDR3: CASSSLGASSSYNEQFF; DNA: TGTGCCAGCAGCTCTCTTGGCGCGTCTAGCTCCTACAATGAGCAGTTCTTC
J: TRBJ1-2; D: TRBD1; size: NA; V: TRBV28; CDR3: CASSLFPGTGYGYTF; DNA: TGTGCCAGCAGTTTATTTCCAGGGACAGGTTATGGCTACACCTTC
J: TRBJ2-1; D: TRBD2; size: many; V: TRBV14; CDR3: CASSQEYSGNSYNEQFF; DNA: TGTGCCAGCAGCCAAGAATATAGCGGGAACTCCTACAATGAGCAGTTCTTC
J: TRBJ2-7; D: TRBD2; size: few; V: TRBV10-1; CDR3: CASSRSIAGGHEQYF; DNA: TGCGCCAGCAGCCGATCAATTGCGGGAGGTCACGAGCAGTACTTC
J: TRBJ2-5; D: NA; size: NA; V: TRBV28; CDR3: CASRSGGAGETQYF; DNA: TGTGCCAGCAGGTCCGGGGGAGCGGGAGAGACCCAGTACTTC
J: TRBJ2-7; D: NA; size: few; V: TRBV5-6; CDR3: CASSLPVSYEQYF; DNA: TGTGCCAGCAGCTTGCCGGTGAGTTACGAGCAGTACTTC
J: TRBJ2-5; D: TRBD1; size: few; V: TRBV18; CDR3: CASSIRTGRETQYF; DNA: TGTGCCAGCTCAATAAGGACAGGTCGGGAGACCCAGTACTTC
J: TRBJ2-5; D: NA; size: few; V: TRBV7-2; CDR3: CASSPRRGIGETQYF; DNA: TGTGCCAGCAGCCCCCGACGGGGAATAGGAGAGACCCAGTACTTC
J: TRBJ2-3; D: NA; size: NA; V: TRBV6-5; CDR3: CASPIGGARDTQYF; DNA: TGTGCCAGCCCCATCGGCGGGGCTCGGGATACGCAGTATTTT
J: TRBJ2-3; D: TRBD2; size: few; V: TRBV6-5; CDR3: CASSYSQREISAQYF; DNA: TGTGCCAGCAGTTACTCCCAGCGGGAGATTTCGGCGCAGTATTTT
J: TRBJ2-6; D: NA; size: many; V: TRBV21-1; CDR3: CASSIPSGANVLTF; DNA: TGTGCCAGCAGCATCCCCTCTGGGGCCAACGTCCTGACTTTC
J: TRBJ2-1; D: TRBD2; size: NA; V: TRBV4-3; CDR3: CASSQLGLAGNEQFF; DNA: TGCGCCAGCAGCCAACTGGGACTAGCGGGCAATGAGCAGTTCTTC
J: TRBJ2-3; D: NA; size: few; V: TRBV7-3; CDR3: CASSLSRSTDTQYF; DNA: TGTGCCAGCAGCTTATCAAGAAGCACAGATACGCAGTATTTT